These 26 T cell receptor beta chains came from one sample sequenced in a study of breast tumors, draining lymph nodes, adjacent tissues. TCRdb independently ran MiXCR on the multiplex PCR reads; one entry per CDR3 protein. The top ten clones hold 3.5% to 4.5% of a sample with 170,000 or so distinct CDR3 sequences, roughly a third of them seen once. Axillary draining lymph nodes of breast cancer patients supplied the node samples. The sample comprised axillary lymph node tissue. These receptors were obtained from a female donor with breast cancer. Some clones in this sample may be carry-over from other donors' samples.

This clonotype was counted at least ten times. The rearrangement uses TRBV9 and TRBJ1-2; D is uncertain. V was cut by 3 bases and J by 8 bases, with 17 bases left in between. Looked up from germline, CDR1 is SGDLS and CDR2 is YYNGEE. The CDR3 is made up of 14 amino acids. The CDR3 DNA follows: TGTGCCAGCAGCGGAACGGGCACACGCACGGGCTACACCTTC. This codes for CASSGTGTRTGYTF.

The sample holds many counts of this clonotype. Just one base apart from a much larger clone, this may be a read error. The chain couples TRBV5-4 to TRBJ1-4; possible D gene TRBD1, 6 bases. The CDR3 has 14 amino acids. Germline CDR1 is SGHNT and CDR2 is YYREEE (reference sequence). CDR3 region: CAGSTTGPNEKLFF. The DNA of the CDR3 is TGTGCCGGCAGCACGACAGGCCCAAATGAAAAACTGTTTTTT.

This clonotype occurred once. A read error may be the cause here, since a much bigger clone is one base away. The J gene is TRBJ2-2, the V gene TRBV11-2, with D perhaps matching TRBD2 (5 bases). CDR1 and CDR2 (germline): SGHAT, FQNNGV. This CDR3 has 16 residues. In DNA form, the CDR3 reads TGTGCCAGCAGCCAAAACTATATTTTCAACACCGGGGAGCTGGTTTTT. It translates to CASSQNYIFNTGELVF.

A word on this clonotype: Possible read error: a much larger clone is one base away. The rearrangement links TRBV6-5 to TRBJ2-2, with D possibly being TRBD2 (5 bases). Germline V gives CDR1 MNHEY, CDR2 SVGAGI. The length of the CDR3 is 13 residues. V lost 5 bases to trimming and J lost 3 bases, with 7 bases between them. Here the CDR3 DNA reads TGTGCCAGCAGTCATAGCGACACCGGGGAGCTGTTTTTT. This encodes CASSHSDTGELFF.

This clonotype was counted many times. This chain joins TRBV12-3 or TRBV12-4 and TRBJ2-2; tentatively, D is TRBD1 or TRBD2 (6 bases each). V shed 10 bases and J shed 0 bases, with 21 bases lying between them. The CDR3 totals 17 residues. CDR3 residues: CATQRTPGASNTGELFF. The CDR3 coding sequence is TGTGCCACCCAAAGGACACCGGGGGCGTCGAACACCGGGGAGCTGTTTTTT.

In this sample, this clonotype turned up many times. J is TRBJ2-3 and V is TRBV12-3 or TRBV12-4; D not certain. This CDR3 is 14 amino acids long. V lost 7 bases and J 4 bases, leaving 15 bases between the germline ends. The CDR3 here is CASTWLGIPDTQYF. For the CDR3, the DNA is TGTGCCAGCACTTGGCTAGGGATCCCAGATACGCAGTATTTT.

This clonotype occurred once. The chain links TRBV7-2 to TRBJ2-3, with D uncertain. The germline V gene has CDR1 SGHTA and CDR2 FQGNSA. This CDR3 has 13 residues. With 5 bases removed from V and 8 bases from J, the gap between germline ends came to 14 bases. The CDR3 here is CASSPGPVGTQYF. CDR3 bases: TGTGCCAGCAGCCCGGGCCCTGTGGGTACGCAGTATTTT.

The V and J genes are TRBV20-1 and TRBJ2-1, with 9 bases fitting TRBD2. Germline V gene lookup returns CDR1 DFQATT and CDR2 SNEGSKA (reference sequence). CDR3 size: 14 residues. Trimming cost V 6 bases and J 12 bases; bases outside gene matches: 15. The CDR3: CSAPVRGGADTQFF. CDR3 nucleotides: TGCAGTGCCCCCGTACGCGGGGGGGCGGATACGCAGTTCTTC.

The rearrangement uses TRBV11-1 and TRBJ1-5; D unclear. Germline CDR1 reads SGHAT; CDR2 reads FQDESV (reference sequence). With 4 bases removed from V and 4 bases from J, the gap between germline ends came to 17 bases. The CDR3 is made up of 16 amino acids. The CDR3 sequence is CASSSPIMTENQPQHF. Here the CDR3 DNA reads TGTGCCAGCAGCTCACCCATTATGACCGAAAATCAGCCCCAGCATTTT.

In regard to this clonotype: A much larger clone differs by one base, so this may be a read error. The rearrangement links TRBV27 to TRBJ2-1; D is ambiguous. Trimming shortened V by 2 bases and J by 7 bases, and 3 bases separated the two germline ends. The CDR3 is 11 amino acids. CDR1 and CDR2 (germline): MNHEY, SMNVEV (reference sequence). The CDR3: CASSLRNEQFF. The DNA of the CDR3 is TGTGCCAGCAGTTTAAGGAATGAGCAGTTCTTC.

This clonotype was seen more than once but under ten times. This chain joins TRBV6-5 and TRBJ1-5; D might be TRBD1 (6 bases). Germline CDR1 MNHEY, CDR2 SVGAGI. The V gene lost 5 bases and the J gene lost 0 bases, with 17 bases spanning the gap. The CDR3 is 17 residues long. CDR3 amino acids: CASSPHRDGGSNQPQHF. For the CDR3, the DNA is TGTGCCAGCAGTCCTCACAGGGACGGGGGTAGCAATCAGCCCCAGCATTTT.

The chain carries TRBV20-1 and TRBJ1-6, with D perhaps matching TRBD1 (5 bases). The length of the CDR3 is 15 residues. V shed 2 bases and J shed 13 bases, with 21 bases lying between them. Germline V gene lookup returns CDR1 DFQATT and CDR2 SNEGSKA (reference sequence). The CDR3 sequence: CSARWRGRGTSPLHF. As DNA, the CDR3 is TGCAGTGCTAGATGGCGGGGACGGGGGACTTCCCCCCTCCACTTT.

The chain is built from TRBV19 and TRBJ1-2, with D perhaps matching TRBD1 (5 bases). CDR1 is LNHDA and CDR2 is SQIVND in the germline V gene (reference sequence). Trimming stripped 7 bases from V and 7 bases from J, with 31 bases between. The CDR3 totals 18 residues. The CDR3 reads CASTPYGGQGQPFCGYTF. CDR3 nucleotides: TGTGCCAGTACTCCATACGGAGGGCAAGGACAACCATTTTGTGGCTACACCTTC. Full variable domain (outside the CDR3, taken from reference TRBV19 and TRBJ1-2): DGGITQSPKYLFRKEGQNVTLSCEQNLNHDAMYWYRQDPGQGLRLIYYSQIVNDFQKGDIAEGYSVSREKKESFPLTVTSAQKNPTAFYLCASTPYGGQGQPFCGYTFGSGTRLTVV.

The chain uses TRBV6-5 and TRBJ2-2; D remains unclear. The germline V and J ends were trimmed by 10 bases and 4 bases, with 22 bases remaining between them. Germline V gene lookup returns CDR1 MNHEY and CDR2 SVGAGI. CDR3 size: 16 residues. The CDR3 is CATTLRKGMVTGELFF. In DNA, the CDR3 is TGTGCCACCACGCTCCGGAAAGGGATGGTCACCGGGGAGCTGTTTTTT.

This chain connects TRBV7-2 to TRBJ1-6; D is ambiguous. This CDR3 is built from 21 residues. Trimming took 1 base from V and 5 from J, leaving 27 bases between them. The germline V gene has CDR1 SGHTA and CDR2 FQGNSA. The CDR3 loop reads CASSLVISGKKVLEDNSPLHF. The CDR3 region has the DNA TGTGCCAGCAGCTTAGTCATAAGCGGGAAGAAAGTATTAGAGGATAATTCACCCCTCCACTTT. Full variable domain (remainder filled in from reference TRBV7-2 and TRBJ1-6): GAGVSQSPSNKVTEKGKDVELRCDPISGHTALYWYRQSLGQGLEFLIYFQGNSAPDKSGLPSDRFSAERTGGSVSTLTIQRTQQEDSAVYLCASSLVISGKKVLEDNSPLHFGNGTRLTVT.

J is TRBJ1-1 and V is TRBV20-1; D is perhaps TRBD1 (5 bases). In germline, CDR1 is DFQATT, CDR2 SNEGSKA (reference sequence). The CDR3 runs to 17 residues. Trimming stripped 3 bases from V and 1 base from J, with 21 bases between. CDR3 loop: CSARPSTAGRRNTEAFF. The CDR3 coding sequence is TGCAGTGCTAGGCCCTCCACCGCGGGACGCCGGAACACTGAAGCTTTCTTT.

This clonotype was observed many times. The V gene is TRBV5-1, the J gene TRBJ1-1; 7 nucleotides line up with TRBD1. The V and J ends lost 5 bases and 1 base, in that order; junction bases with no gene match: 5. The CDR3 is 14 residues long. Per the germline V gene, CDR1 is SGHRS and CDR2 is YFSETQ. As DNA, the CDR3 is TGCGCCAGCAGTCCAGGGGGGCAGAACACTGAAGCTTTCTTT. The encoded protein is CASSPGGQNTEAFF.

The chain recombines TRBV13 with TRBJ2-3; 8 bases agree with TRBD2. The CDR3 length is 16 residues. The ends lost 2 bases at V and 4 bases at J; junction bases unmatched: 8. Germline V gene data show CDR1 as PRHDT and CDR2 as FYEKMQ (reference sequence). CDR3 sequence: CASSLPRGGRADTQYF. CDR3 coding DNA: TGTGCCAGCAGCTTACCCCGGGGGGGCCGAGCAGATACGCAGTATTTT.

This clonotype was observed many times. The V call is TRBV19, the J call TRBJ1-2; 8 nucleotides agree with TRBD1. The CDR3 consists of 15 residues. Trimming removed 5 bases from V and 9 bases from J; junction bases left unmatched: 14. The germline gives CDR1 LNHDA, CDR2 SQIVND (reference sequence). Here the CDR3 DNA reads TGTGCCAGTAGTGCGAGACTAGGACAGGGCAGAAGCTACACCTTC. Encoded protein: CASSARLGQGRSYTF.

This clonotype was detected ten times or more. This sequence joins TRBV20-1 and TRBJ2-5, with D maybe TRBD2 (5 bases). CDR3 length equals 15 residues. Germline lookup yields CDR1 DFQATT and CDR2 SNEGSKA (reference sequence). Trimming left V 0 bases short and J 7 bases short, with 18 bases between. The CDR3 loop reads CSARDYSRGSRTQYF. CDR3 DNA sequence: TGCAGTGCTAGAGACTACTCCCGAGGGTCAAGGACCCAGTACTTC.

This clonotype occurred many times. The chain uses TRBV20-1 and TRBJ1-4; no clear D. Germline CDR1 DFQATT, CDR2 SNEGSKA (reference sequence). The CDR3 totals 11 residues. Between the trimmed V and J ends, which lost 2 bases and 7 bases, there was a span of 5 bases. In DNA, the CDR3 is TGCAGTGCTAGACATTCTGAAAAACTGTTTTTT. Its protein is CSARHSEKLFF.

A remark on this clonotype: This may be a read error: a much more frequent sequence differs by one nucleotide. The gene calls are TRBV9 and TRBJ1-2, with a weak D call TRBD1 (5 bases). CDR3 size: 16 residues. Germline CDR1 reads SGDLS; CDR2 reads YYNGEE. The CDR3 loop is CASSVGVGASNNGYTF. In DNA form, the CDR3 reads TGTGCCAGCAGCGTAGGAGTTGGGGCGTCTAACAATGGCTACACCTTC.

The rearrangement uses TRBV5-4 and TRBJ1-1; TRBD1 is a possible D gene (5 bases). Trimming stripped 1 base from V and 1 base from J, with 8 bases between. Germline-derived CDR1 and CDR2 are SGHNT and YYREEE (reference sequence). The CDR3 runs to 14 residues. CDR3 amino acids: CASSLKGTNTEAFF. Written as DNA, the CDR3 is TGTGCCAGCAGCTTGAAGGGGACGAACACTGAAGCTTTCTTT.

The chain combines TRBV5-6 with TRBJ2-7, with D perhaps TRBD2 (6 bases). This CDR3 comprises 17 residues. Trimming shortened V by 5 bases and J by 5 bases, and 26 bases separated the two germline ends. Germline V CDR1 and CDR2: SGHDT, YYEEEE. DNA of the CDR3: TGTGCCAGCAGTTACCTCGGACCGTCGAGCGGGTTAGACGAGCAGTACTTC. Translating it yields CASSYLGPSSGLDEQYF.

This clonotype showed up many times. The CDR3 reads CASSSVLGTGVADTQYF. DNA for the CDR3: TGTGCCAGCAGCTCCGTGCTCGGGACAGGGGTCGCGGATACGCAGTATTTT. V is TRBV11-3 and J is TRBJ2-3; 10 bases are a match to TRBD1. V gave up 4 bases and J gave up 6 bases; unmatched junction bases: 13. CDR1 and CDR2 from the germline V gene are SGHNT and YENEEA. The CDR3 sequence is 17 residues long. Drawing the rest from reference TRBV11-3 and TRBJ2-3, the complete variable domain is EAGVVQSPRYKIIEKKQPVAFWCNPISGHNTLYWYLQNLGQGPELLIRYENEEAVDDSQLPKDRFSAERLKGVDSTLKIQPAELGDSAVYLCASSSVLGTGVADTQYFGPGTRLTVL.

This clonotype was observed many times. This is likely a read error, given that the CDR3 carries no conserved phenylalanine or tryptophan at its end. This chain links TRBV20-1 with TRBJ2-5; tentatively, D is TRBD1 (5 bases). This CDR3 has 13 amino acids. V was clipped by 6 bases and J by 5 bases, with 16 bases between them. Germline V gives CDR1 DFQATT, CDR2 SNEGSKA (reference sequence). The CDR3 DNA is TGCAGTGCCTCCAGGGCTCTCTCGGAGACCCAGTACCTC. As protein: CSASRALSETQYL.